This paragraph reports one TCR beta chain. This record comes from a study of CD8 T cells in Susac syndrome. This CDR3 comprises 14 residues. Germline lookup yields CDR1 SGDLS and CDR2 YYNGEE. V was clipped by 1 base and J by 7 bases, with 12 bases between them. Random hexamers were used to reverse transcribe the RNA input (roughly 0.5 to 1 ug). MiXCR was run by TCRdb on the immunoSEQ multiplex PCR reads, yielding one entry per CDR3 protein. This sample has hundreds of thousands of distinct CDR3 sequences; around 91% occur once, and the top ten carry about 0.17%. The gene calls are TRBV9 and TRBJ2-1, with D perhaps matching TRBD1 (5 bases). The sequencing input was CD8+ T cells from PBMCs. The sequence derives from a human donor with multiple sclerosis. CDR3: CASSVRLGENEQFF. CDR3 nucleotides: TGTGCCAGCAGCGTACGCTTAGGGGAAAATGAGCAGTTCTTC. Full variable domain (rest looked up from reference TRBV9 and TRBJ2-1): DSGVTQTPKHLITATGQRVTLRCSPRSGDLSVYWYQQSLDQGLQFLIQYYNGEERAKGNILERFSAQQFPDLHSELNLSSLELGDSALYFCASSVRLGENEQFFGPGTRLTVL.